Presented here are 2 T cell receptor beta chains from one specimen sequenced in a study of early T cells in non-severe SARS-CoV-2 infection. TCRdb reprocessed the 5' RACE reads via MiXCR and lists one record per CDR3 protein. Of roughly 75,000 distinct CDR3 sequences in the sample, 7.5% to 10% were seen once. Sequenced sample: whole blood. Every receptor here comes from an adult who was a healthcare worker with PCR-confirmed SARS-CoV-2 infection or an uninfected control (not recorded which).

The rearrangement uses TRBV20-1 and TRBJ2-2; D is perhaps TRBD2 (5 bases). The CDR3 runs 14 residues. Germline CDR1 and CDR2: DFQATT and SNEGSKA (reference sequence). V was pared by 4 bases and J by 1 base, with 10 bases between. The CDR3 DNA is TGCAGTGCTACGGGGAAGGGGAACACCGGGGAGCTGTTTTTT. It encodes CSATGKGNTGELFF.

This clonotype turned up a few times. V gene TRBV20-1 combines with J gene TRBJ2-3; maybe TRBD2 (5 bases). V lost 3 bases to trimming and J lost 0 bases, with 10 bases between them. There are 14 residues in the CDR3. The germline V gene has CDR1 DFQATT and CDR2 SNEGSKA (reference sequence). CDR3 in DNA: TGCAGTGCTAGTTCGAGCGGCAGCACAGATACGCAGTATTTT. Protein sequence: CSASSSGSTDTQYF.